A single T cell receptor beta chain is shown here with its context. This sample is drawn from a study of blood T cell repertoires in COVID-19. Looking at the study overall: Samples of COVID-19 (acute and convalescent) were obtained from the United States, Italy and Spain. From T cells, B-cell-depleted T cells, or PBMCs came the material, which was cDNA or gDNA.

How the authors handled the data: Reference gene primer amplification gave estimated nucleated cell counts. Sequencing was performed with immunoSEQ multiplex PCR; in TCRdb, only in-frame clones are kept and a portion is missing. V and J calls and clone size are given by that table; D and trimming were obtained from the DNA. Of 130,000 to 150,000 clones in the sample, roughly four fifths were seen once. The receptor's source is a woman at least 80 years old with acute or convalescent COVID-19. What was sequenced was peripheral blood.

The CDR3 sequence: CAWTRDTSSYEQYF. The CDR3 coding sequence is TGTGCCTGGACTAGGGACACAAGCTCCTACGAGCAGTACTTC. The chain couples TRBV30 to TRBJ2-7, with D perhaps TRBD1 (6 bases). V shed 4 bases and J shed 0 bases, with 13 bases lying between them. In germline, CDR1 is GTSNPN, CDR2 SVGIG (reference sequence). The CDR3 sequence is 14 residues long.